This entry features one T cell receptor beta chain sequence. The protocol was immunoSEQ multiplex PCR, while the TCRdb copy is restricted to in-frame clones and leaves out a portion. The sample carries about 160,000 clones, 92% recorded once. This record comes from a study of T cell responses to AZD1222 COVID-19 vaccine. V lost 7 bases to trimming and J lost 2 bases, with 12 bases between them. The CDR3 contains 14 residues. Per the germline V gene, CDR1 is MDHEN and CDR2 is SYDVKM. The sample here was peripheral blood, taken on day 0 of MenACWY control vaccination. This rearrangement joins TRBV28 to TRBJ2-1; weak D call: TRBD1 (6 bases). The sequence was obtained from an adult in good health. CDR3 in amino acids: CASTLTGTYNEQFF. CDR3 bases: TGTGCCAGCACCCTCACAGGGACCTACAATGAGCAGTTCTTC.